The entry below describes one TCR beta chain. These data are taken from a study of OX40 agonist ivuxolimab in advanced cancers. Across the study: Head and neck, renal cell, melanoma or hepatocellular carcinoma were the cancers that dose-escalation patients had.

The protocol was immunoSEQ multiplex PCR, while the TCRdb copy is restricted to in-frame clones and leaves out a portion. The sample holds around 30,000 clones, around 83% seen once. The sample consisted of CD4+ or CD8+ T cells sorted from blood, taken in a trial of the OX40 agonist ivuxolimab. This receptor was identified in an adult with an advanced solid tumor such as melanoma, head and neck, liver or kidney cancer.

CDR3 sequence reads: CASSESRQGDGAFF. CDR3 nucleotide sequence: TGCGCCAGCAGTGAGTCGCGACAGGGGGATGGAGCTTTCTTT. The chain links TRBV10-2 to TRBJ1-1; 9 bases fit TRBD1. Germline V CDR1 and CDR2: WSHSY, SAAADI. The CDR3 is 14 residues long. The V and J ends lost 0 bases and 10 bases, in that order; junction bases with no gene match: 6.